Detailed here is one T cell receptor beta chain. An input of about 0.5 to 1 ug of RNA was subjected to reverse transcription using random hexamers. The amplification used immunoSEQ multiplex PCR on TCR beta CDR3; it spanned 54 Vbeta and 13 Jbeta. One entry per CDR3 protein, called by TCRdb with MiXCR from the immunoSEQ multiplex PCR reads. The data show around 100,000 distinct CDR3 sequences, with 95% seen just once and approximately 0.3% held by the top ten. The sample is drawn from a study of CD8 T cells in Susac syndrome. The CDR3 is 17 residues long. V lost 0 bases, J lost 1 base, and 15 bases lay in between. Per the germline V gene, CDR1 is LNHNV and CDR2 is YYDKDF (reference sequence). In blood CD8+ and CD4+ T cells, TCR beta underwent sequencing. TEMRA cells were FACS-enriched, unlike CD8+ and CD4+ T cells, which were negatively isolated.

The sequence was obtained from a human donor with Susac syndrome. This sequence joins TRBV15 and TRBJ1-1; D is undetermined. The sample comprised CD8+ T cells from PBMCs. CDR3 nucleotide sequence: TGTGCCACCAGCAGAGATGGAGTGGTTCGAGGGAACACTGAAGCTTTCTTT. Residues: CATSRDGVVRGNTEAFF.